This record concerns one TCR beta chain sequence. The specificity of this receptor is unknown. The input lacks base qualities; no much larger clone sits a single base away. Stable Graves' hyperthyroidism was defined as no progression to ophthalmopathy during 18 months of follow-up. The hyperthyroidism patients were between 18 and 65 years old and newly diagnosed, with a disease duration of less than 2 months. Patients with uncontrolled infections, other autoimmune diseases, pregnancy or lactation were excluded. Diagnoses were based on clinical symptoms, serum thyroxine and TRAb, thyroid ultrasound and orbital computed tomography. PBMCs were isolated from about 9.1 ml of fresh peripheral blood by Ficoll-Paque density gradient centrifugation. Total RNA was extracted using Trizol reagent, and RNA quality was assessed on an Agilent 2100 Bioanalyzer. The germline V gene specifies MNHNS as CDR1 and SASEGT as CDR2. The CDR3 measures 14 amino acids from cysteine to phenylalanine. Just CDR3 DNA is preserved here, 42 bases in frame from base 1. V is trimmed back by 6 bases and J by 8 bases, and the junction contains 4 bases that no gene match accounts for.

The data belong to a study of T cells in Graves' hyperthyroidism and ophthalmopathy (dated by TCRdb to the late 2010s). Turning to the overall study: Peripheral blood samples were taken at initial diagnosis, before any treatment was given. To identify TCR V-J signatures that set the groups apart, the researchers used a discovery cohort of approximately 98 patients, made up of 43 with Graves' ophthalmopathy and 55 to 65 with stable Graves' hyperthyroidism. Prospective prediction of ophthalmopathy was tested in an independent validation cohort consisting of some 20 hyperthyroidism patients and some 15 patients who later progressed to ophthalmopathy. The 95 to 100 discovery patients were divided at random into training and test sets in a 7:3 ratio. Thyroid tissue and blood T-cell repertoires from about six Graves' hyperthyroidism patients were also compared in the study. After blood sampling, hyperthyroidism patients were treated with methimazole at a starting dose of 30 mg daily, and ophthalmopathy patients were treated with high-dose intravenous methylprednisolone. According to the paper, TCR Vbeta CDR3 sequencing was carried out on over 130 peripheral blood samples, which came from 40 to 45 ophthalmopathy, approximately 72 hyperthyroidism and about 17 progressor patients. Paper-wide results and their limitations: No statistical method was used to set the sample size in advance, and investigators knew the group allocation. During validation, the model predicted progression to ophthalmopathy a median of roughly six months ahead of onset, with approximately 71% sensitivity and about 75% specificity. Most expanded thyroid clonotypes (frequency above 0.001) were also detected in blood, a finding suggesting that blood repertoires may reflect thyroid immune responses. A model built on a 13 V-J signature distinguished ophthalmopathy from stable hyperthyroidism, reaching about 88% sensitivity and about 81% specificity in cross-validation and 80%/75% in testing.

TCR beta CDR3 regions were amplified from RNA transcripts. A first-round RT-PCR of the TCR CDR3 used the HTBI primer set with the Qiagen OneStep RT-PCR kit. The libraries were constructed in a second round of multiplex PCR and then size-selected and purified. The libraries were sequenced on an Illumina HiSeq2000 using paired-end 100 bp reads. Per the source publication's procedure: SOAPnuke was used to process the raw data, throwing out any read that contained adapters or uncalled bases, had a mean Phred below 15, or lacked an exact constant-primer or identifier match. High-quality paired reads were merged using COPE v1.2.5, and each unique nucleotide sequence was defined as a clonotype. Clonotypes were aligned to IMGT TRBV, TRBD and TRBJ reference segments using MiTCR v1.1. The analysis included only V-J combinations with a frequency above 0.0001, which together covered approximately 99% of the repertoires. The TCS score was defined as the ratio of F50 (clonal expansion) to E x V (chaos), calculated using BLOSUM62-based TCRdist between CDR3 peptides within each V-J. Welch's t-statistics and random forest reduced fewer than 600 V-J features to roughly 13, which were used in a naive Bayes classifier (R e1071). The raw public data were reprocessed by TCRdb itself: fastp quality trimming at Q25, MiXCR clonotype calling, in-frame beta chains only. For every CDR3 protein sequence, its rows merge into one entry that carries the most common genes and DNA. TCRdb assigned the V and J calls; the authors' analysis was not used. In all, the sample holds approximately 630,000 distinct CDR3 sequences, and 15% to 20% of those were seen once. Jointly, the top ten make up around 4% of the sample.

Source material: blood. The receptor was isolated from a woman aged 30 to 39 with Graves' hyperthyroidism. The sequence joins TRBV6-1 to TRBJ1-6, with 10 central nucleotides matching TRBD1. The base sequence is TGTGCCAGCAGGATCGACAGGGGGCATTCACCCCTCCACTTT. The encoded protein is CASRIDRGHSPLHF.